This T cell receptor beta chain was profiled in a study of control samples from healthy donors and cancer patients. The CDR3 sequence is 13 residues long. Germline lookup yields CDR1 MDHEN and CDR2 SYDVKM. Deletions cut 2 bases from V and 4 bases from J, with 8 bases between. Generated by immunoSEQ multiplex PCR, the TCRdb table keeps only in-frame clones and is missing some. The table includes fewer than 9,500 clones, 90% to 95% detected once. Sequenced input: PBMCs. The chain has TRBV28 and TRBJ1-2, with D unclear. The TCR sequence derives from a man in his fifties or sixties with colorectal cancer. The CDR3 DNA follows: TGTGCCAGCAGTTTAGAGACAACCTATGGCTACACCTTC. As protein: CASSLETTYGYTF.